What follows are 21 T cell receptor beta chains derived from one specimen sequenced in a study of shared clonotypes between healthy human individuals. Naive CD8 isolation took CD45RO-negative cells positively selected for CCR7 and excluded terminally differentiated effector memory CD45RA+ cells. Clones were sequenced by immunoSEQ multiplex PCR, and TCRdb holds only the in-frame ones, with some missing. The table lists approximately 2,000,000 clones, roughly 93% of them singletons, with around 1.8% in the top ten. Specimen: naive CD8+ T cells from PBMCs. Receptors were obtained from a man aged 18 to 30 in good health. Some clones in this sample may be carry-over from other donors' samples.

This CDR3 is CASRSGTDPPSEQYF. CDR3 nucleotide sequence: TGTGCCAGCAGATCCGGGACAGATCCCCCCTCGGAGCAGTACTTC. The chain combines TRBV13 with TRBJ2-7; TRBD1 agrees at 7 bases. V was clipped by 6 bases and J by 7 bases; unmatched bases: 15. Germline V lookup: CDR1 PRHDT, CDR2 FYEKMQ (reference sequence). The CDR3 is 15 residues long.

This clone was seen once. This rearrangement joins TRBV27 to TRBJ2-7; TRBD2 agrees at 11 bases. The CDR3 has 16 residues. Losses at the gene ends were 5 bases for V and 2 bases for J; bases not matched to a gene: 8. Germline V gene lookup returns CDR1 MNHEY and CDR2 SMNVEV (reference sequence). In DNA, the CDR3 is TGTGCCAGCAGTCACTTGACTAGCGGGGCGACCTACGAGCAGTACTTC. Amino acid sequence: CASSHLTSGATYEQYF.

The chain is built from TRBV2 and TRBJ2-3, with 7 bases identical to TRBD2. Germline loops: CDR1 SNHLY, CDR2 FYNNEI. The CDR3 covers 16 residues. V shed 6 bases and J 2 bases; nucleotides not matched to a gene: 11. The CDR3 spells CASSLLTSSITDTQYF. As DNA, the CDR3 is TGTGCCAGCAGCCTCCTGACTAGCTCAATCACAGATACGCAGTATTTT.

CDR3 coding DNA: TGTGCCAGCAGCCACCGCCTGACCGGGGAGCTGTTTTTT. Translated: CASSHRLTGELFF. J is TRBJ2-2 and V is TRBV4-2; D not certain. Between the trimmed V and J ends, which lost 3 bases and 5 bases, there was a span of 7 bases. The CDR3 is 13 residues long. Germline values: CDR1 LGHNA, CDR2 YNFKEQ.

V and J are TRBV7-2 and TRBJ2-1, with 10 bases fitting TRBD2. Germline V gene sequence: CDR1 SGHTA, CDR2 FQGNSA. V shed 5 bases, J shed 7 bases, and the junction held 17 bases outside the gene matches. The length of the CDR3 is 18 residues. The CDR3 here is CASSRLDPQREGRNEQFF. The CDR3 DNA is TGTGCCAGCAGCCGCTTAGATCCCCAGCGGGAGGGCCGAAATGAGCAGTTCTTC.

The chain couples TRBV4-2 to TRBJ2-4; 8 bases match TRBD1. The V gene's germline CDR1 is LGHNA and CDR2 YNFKEQ. This CDR3 region has 13 residues. After removal of 5 bases from V and 7 bases from J, the junction contained 4 bases not matched to a gene. The CDR3 DNA reads TGTGCCAGCAGCTACCAGGGGGCGAACATTCAGTACTTC. It codes for CASSYQGANIQYF.

The rearrangement joins TRBV27 to TRBJ2-7; 7 bases line up with TRBD2. Looked up from germline, CDR1 is MNHEY and CDR2 is SMNVEV (reference sequence). There are 13 residues in the CDR3. With V trimmed by 4 bases and J by 6 bases, 6 bases remained unmatched. DNA of the CDR3: TGTGCCAGCAGTTATACGGGCGGGGGCGAGCAGTACTTC. It encodes CASSYTGGGEQYF.

In the case of this clone: The sample has other DNA sequences that encode this CDR3 too. V gene TRBV7-9 combines with J gene TRBJ2-5; TRBD1 matches 9 bases. Germline CDR1 and CDR2: SEHNR and FQNEAQ (reference sequence). The CDR3 is 13 residues long. The J segment lost 1 base and the V segment lost 6 bases, leaving 0 bases of the junction unmatched. The CDR3 protein is CASRTGGQETQYF. CDR3 coding DNA: TGTGCCAGCAGGACAGGGGGCCAAGAGACCCAGTACTTC.

The genes are TRBV10-3 and TRBJ1-2, with TRBD1 matching 9 bases. Germline CDR1 reads ENHRY; CDR2 reads SYGVKD. V lost 3 bases to trimming and J lost 3 bases; unmatched junction nucleotides: 5. This CDR3 is 15 amino acids long. CDR3: CAISDGQGIDYGYTF. The CDR3 region has the DNA TGTGCCATCAGTGATGGACAGGGGATTGACTATGGCTACACCTTC.

Concerning this clone itself: Other DNA sequences in the same sample also yield this CDR3. The chain uses TRBV4-3 and TRBJ2-5; 12 nucleotides align to TRBD2. V was clipped by 2 bases and J by 1 base; unmatched bases: 5. The CDR3 has 17 amino acids. Germline V gene data show CDR1 as LGHNA and CDR2 as YSLEER. This CDR3 reads CASSQSLAGGPQETQYF. In nucleotides, the CDR3 is TGCGCCAGCAGCCAATCCCTAGCGGGAGGGCCCCAAGAGACCCAGTACTTC.

The chain joins TRBV7-3 to TRBJ1-5; TRBD1 matches 8 bases. The length of the CDR3 is 14 residues. J gave up 3 bases and V 8 bases, and 6 bases lay outside the gene matches. Germline V lookup: CDR1 SGHTA, CDR2 FQGTGA. CDR3 nucleotide sequence: TGTGCCAGCTGTAAGACAGGGGACAATCAGCCCCAGCATTTT. It encodes CASCKTGDNQPQHF.

The rearrangement links TRBV7-9 to TRBJ2-1, with 8 bases matching TRBD2. The V gene end was trimmed by 5 bases and the J gene end by 6 bases; junction bases not matched to a gene: 12. CDR3 length: 16 amino acids. Germline loops: CDR1 SEHNR, CDR2 FQNEAQ (reference sequence). CDR3 protein: CASSRPLAEPVNEQFF. The CDR3 DNA is TGTGCCAGCAGCCGCCCACTAGCGGAGCCCGTCAATGAGCAGTTCTTC.

V and J are TRBV11-2 and TRBJ2-2; the D gene is possibly TRBD2 (6 bases). The CDR3 consists of 17 residues. V dropped 1 base and J dropped 0 bases, with 12 bases sitting between them. Per germline, CDR1 SGHAT and CDR2 FQNNGV. The CDR3 loop reads CASSLGLDRANTGELFF. The CDR3 DNA reads TGTGCCAGCAGCTTAGGACTAGACCGGGCGAACACCGGGGAGCTGTTTTTT.

This sequence joins TRBV10-3 and TRBJ1-2; possibly TRBD1 for D (6 bases). The CDR3 is 15 amino acids. The germline CDR1 and CDR2 sequences are ENHRY and SYGVKD. V gave up 3 bases and J gave up 1 base, with 12 bases separating them. The CDR3 DNA reads TGTGCCATCAGTGATGACGGGGGCCTTAACTATGGCTACACCTTC. The encoded protein is CAISDDGGLNYGYTF.

The V call is TRBV7-9, the J call TRBJ2-5; 8 bases agree with TRBD2. The J segment lost 3 bases and the V segment lost 5 bases, leaving 5 bases of the junction unmatched. Germline CDR1 reads SEHNR; CDR2 reads FQNEAQ (reference sequence). This CDR3 comprises 14 residues. CDR3 DNA: TGTGCCAGCAGCCCTGGGCGGGGGGAAGAGACCCAGTACTTC. Its translation: CASSPGRGEETQYF. Full variable domain (remainder filled in from reference TRBV7-9 and TRBJ2-5): DTGVSQNPRHKITKRGQNVTFRCDPISEHNRLYWYRQTLGQGPEFLTYFQNEAQLEKSRLLSDRFSAERPKGSFSTLEIQRTEQGDSAMYLCASSPGRGEETQYFGPGTRLLVL.

The genes are TRBV27 and TRBJ1-1; unclear D gene. CDR3 length: 14 amino acids. Germline lookup yields CDR1 MNHEY and CDR2 SMNVEV (reference sequence). V was cut by 1 base and J by 4 bases, with 10 bases left in between. Here the CDR3 DNA reads TGTGCCAGCAGTTTATACGTGTCTGCCACTGAAGCTTTCTTT. Its protein is CASSLYVSATEAFF.

This clone was observed a single time. V is TRBV13 and J is TRBJ2-2, with TRBD2 matching 8 bases. With 1 base clipped from V and 5 bases from J, the junction kept 3 bases outside the gene matches. This CDR3 has 15 residues. CDR1 PRHDT and CDR2 FYEKMQ come from the germline V gene (reference sequence). CDR3 region: CASSLVAGKTGELFF. The CDR3 DNA follows: TGTGCCAGCAGCTTAGTAGCGGGAAAAACCGGGGAGCTGTTTTTT.

This clone was picked up one time. The chain recombines TRBV28 with TRBJ2-7; tentative D call: TRBD2 (6 bases). V was cut by 7 bases and J by 2 bases, with 12 bases left in between. The CDR3 runs 13 residues. Germline-derived CDR1 and CDR2 are MDHEN and SYDVKM. The CDR3 DNA reads as TGTGCCAGCACCCCGGCGGGGACCTACGAGCAGTACTTC. Amino acid sequence: CASTPAGTYEQYF.

The chain joins TRBV5-1 to TRBJ1-2, with 9 bases matching TRBD1. The CDR3 is 16 amino acids. Germline V gene lookup returns CDR1 SGHRS and CDR2 YFSETQ. V lost 5 bases to trimming and J lost 7 bases; unmatched junction nucleotides: 15. As DNA, the CDR3 is TGCGCCAGCAGGGAGGGGTACGGGACAGGGCTTTTTGGCTACACCTTC. This gives the protein CASREGYGTGLFGYTF.

CDR3 region: CASSFSAVGLPYEQYF. In DNA form, the CDR3 reads TGTGCCAGCAGCTTTTCGGCCGTGGGACTCCCGTACGAGCAGTACTTC. The chain carries TRBV5-4 and TRBJ2-7, with a tentative D call TRBD2 (6 bases). The germline V gene has CDR1 SGHNT and CDR2 YYREEE (reference sequence). This CDR3 comprises 16 residues. Deletions cut 2 bases from V and 4 bases from J, with 19 bases between.

The chain recombines TRBV29-1 with TRBJ1-1; perhaps TRBD1 as D (5 bases). Between the trimmed V and J ends, which lost 6 bases and 5 bases, there was a span of 19 bases. This CDR3 contains 14 residues. Germline CDR1 SQVTM, CDR2 ANQGSEA. The CDR3 sequence is CSVTPWGRSTEAFF. The CDR3 coding sequence is TGCAGCGTGACACCCTGGGGCAGGTCGACTGAAGCTTTCTTT.